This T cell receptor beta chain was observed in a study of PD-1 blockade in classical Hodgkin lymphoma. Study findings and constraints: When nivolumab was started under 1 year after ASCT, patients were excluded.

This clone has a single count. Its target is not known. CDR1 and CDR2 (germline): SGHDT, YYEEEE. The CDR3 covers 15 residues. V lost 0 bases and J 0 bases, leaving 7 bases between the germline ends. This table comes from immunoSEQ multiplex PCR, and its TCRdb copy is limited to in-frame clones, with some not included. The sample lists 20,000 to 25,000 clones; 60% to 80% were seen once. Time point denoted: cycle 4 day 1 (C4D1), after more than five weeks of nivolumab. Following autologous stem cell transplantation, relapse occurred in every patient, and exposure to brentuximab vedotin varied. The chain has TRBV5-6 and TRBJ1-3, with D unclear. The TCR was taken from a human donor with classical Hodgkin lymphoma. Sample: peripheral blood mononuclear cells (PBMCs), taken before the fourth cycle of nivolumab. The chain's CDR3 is CASSLEVSSGNTIYF. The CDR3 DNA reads TGTGCCAGCAGCTTGGAGGTCAGCTCTGGAAACACCATATATTTT.